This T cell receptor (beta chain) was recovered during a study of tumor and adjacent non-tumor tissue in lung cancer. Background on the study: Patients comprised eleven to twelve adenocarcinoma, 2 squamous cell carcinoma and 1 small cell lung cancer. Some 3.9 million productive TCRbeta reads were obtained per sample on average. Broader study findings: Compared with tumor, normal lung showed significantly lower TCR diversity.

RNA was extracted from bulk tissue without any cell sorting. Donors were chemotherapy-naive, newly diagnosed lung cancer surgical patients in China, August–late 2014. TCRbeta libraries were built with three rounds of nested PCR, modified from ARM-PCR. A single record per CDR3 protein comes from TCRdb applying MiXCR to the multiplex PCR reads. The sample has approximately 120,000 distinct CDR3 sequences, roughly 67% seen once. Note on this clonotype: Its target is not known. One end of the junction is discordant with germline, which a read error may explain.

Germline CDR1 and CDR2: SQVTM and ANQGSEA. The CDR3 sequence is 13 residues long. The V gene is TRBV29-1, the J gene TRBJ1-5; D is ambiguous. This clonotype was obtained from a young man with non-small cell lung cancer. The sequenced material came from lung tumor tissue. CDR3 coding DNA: TGCAGCGCTGATCTGGGCGACAATCAGCCGCAGCATTTT. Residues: CSADLGDNQPQHF.